The rows below give T cell receptor beta chains drawn from one sample of a study of blood T cell repertoires in COVID-19. The data were produced by immunoSEQ multiplex PCR, yet TCRdb's version contains in-frame clones alone and is incomplete. The sample lists 350,000 to 400,000 clones; over 75% were seen once. Input material: PBMCs or T cells enriched from blood (not recorded which). Every receptor here comes from a man in his late teens or twenties who had recovered from COVID-19. Each CDR3 is given with its conserved first and last residue. Each record gives: D gene, clone size, V gene, J gene, CDR3 DNA, CDR3 protein. The D gene is left open where the match is weak. A clone size is listed for some rows: how often the clone was seen (once, few, many), or a class if it is expanded.

D gene: NA
clone size: NA
V gene: TRBV28
J gene: TRBJ2-7
CDR3 DNA: TGTGCCACTTACAGGGCGACCTACGAGCAGTACTTC
CDR3 protein: CATYRATYEQYF

D gene: NA
clone size: NA
V gene: TRBV7-9
J gene: TRBJ1-1
CDR3 DNA: TGTGCCAGCAGCTTAGCGCAGGGGAGCACTGAAGCTTTCTTT
CDR3 protein: CASSLAQGSTEAFF

D gene: NA
clone size: NA
V gene: TRBV19
J gene: TRBJ2-7
CDR3 DNA: TGTGCCAGTAGTGCCGGGGTTTCCAGTCACTACGAGCAGTACTTC
CDR3 protein: CASSAGVSSHYEQYF

D gene: NA
clone size: few
V gene: TRBV3-1/TRBV3-2
J gene: TRBJ1-6
CDR3 DNA: TGTGCCAGCAGCCCGCAAACCTACAGGGTAGGGTCACCCCTCCACTTT
CDR3 protein: CASSPQTYRVGSPLHF

D gene: TRBD2
clone size: NA
V gene: TRBV19
J gene: TRBJ2-1
CDR3 DNA: TGTGCCAGCCAGACTAGCGGGAGTTCCGATGAGCAGTTCTTC
CDR3 protein: CASQTSGSSDEQFF

D gene: NA
clone size: NA
V gene: TRBV6-5
J gene: TRBJ1-2
CDR3 DNA: TGTGCCAGCAGCCCAGGTTCGAACTATGGCTACACCTTC
CDR3 protein: CASSPGSNYGYTF

D gene: NA
clone size: NA
V gene: TRBV10-3
J gene: TRBJ1-1
CDR3 DNA: TGTGCCATCAGGCAGGGGTTGAACACTGAAGCTTTCTTT
CDR3 protein: CAIRQGLNTEAFF

D gene: NA
clone size: NA
V gene: TRBV5-8
J gene: TRBJ1-3
CDR3 DNA: TGTGCCAGCAGCTTGGGGGTCGGGGGACTCTCTGGAAACACCATATATTTT
CDR3 protein: CASSLGVGGLSGNTIYF

D gene: TRBD2
clone size: once
V gene: TRBV9
J gene: TRBJ2-3
CDR3 DNA: TGTGCCAGCAGCGTAGGGGCCCGGGAGGGAGCTGATACGCAGTATTTT
CDR3 protein: CASSVGAREGADTQYF

D gene: NA
clone size: NA
V gene: TRBV14
J gene: TRBJ2-3
CDR3 DNA: TGTGCCAGCAGCCAAGATGCAGGGTGGGGCACAGATACGCAGTATTTT
CDR3 protein: CASSQDAGWGTDTQYF

D gene: NA
clone size: NA
V gene: TRBV18
J gene: TRBJ1-6
CDR3 DNA: TGTGCCAGCTCACTCCCAGGAGGAGATAATTCACCCCTCCACTTT
CDR3 protein: CASSLPGGDNSPLHF

D gene: TRBD1
clone size: once
V gene: TRBV28
J gene: TRBJ1-3
CDR3 DNA: TGTGCCAGCAGCCGACCCGGACAGGGGGCGCGAGGAAACACCATATATTTT
CDR3 protein: CASSRPGQGARGNTIYF

D gene: NA
clone size: once
V gene: TRBV6-5
J gene: TRBJ2-7
CDR3 DNA: TGTGCCATCTCAACAGGAGCCTACGAGCAGTACTTC
CDR3 protein: CAISTGAYEQYF

D gene: NA
clone size: once
V gene: TRBV24-1
J gene: TRBJ1-1
CDR3 DNA: TGTGCCACCGCAGGGGAGAGCACTGAAGCTTTCTTT
CDR3 protein: CATAGESTEAFF

D gene: NA
clone size: NA
V gene: TRBV20-1
J gene: TRBJ2-1
CDR3 DNA: TGCAGTGCTACAGCGGAGGAGCAGTTCTTC
CDR3 protein: CSATAEEQFF

D gene: NA
clone size: NA
V gene: TRBV2
J gene: TRBJ2-3
CDR3 DNA: TGTGCCAGCATTGCAACCGGGGACATTTCTACAGATACGCAGTATTTT
CDR3 protein: CASIATGDISTDTQYF

D gene: TRBD1
clone size: NA
V gene: TRBV20-1
J gene: TRBJ2-7
CDR3 DNA: TGCAGTGCTAGTCCGACAGGGGGCGTCAGCTACGAGCAGTACTTC
CDR3 protein: CSASPTGGVSYEQYF

D gene: TRBD1
clone size: NA
V gene: TRBV7-8
J gene: TRBJ1-2
CDR3 DNA: TGTGCCAGCACCCTAAGTCGGACAGGGCTGGCTGGCTACACCTTC
CDR3 protein: CASTLSRTGLAGYTF

D gene: NA
clone size: NA
V gene: TRBV11-2
J gene: TRBJ2-2
CDR3 DNA: TGTGCCAGCAGCTATAGACATATTTCCGGGGAGCTGTTTTTT
CDR3 protein: CASSYRHISGELFF

D gene: NA
clone size: few
V gene: TRBV7-9
J gene: TRBJ1-6
CDR3 DNA: TGTGCCAGCAGCTTAGACGGGACAACGAATTCACCCCTCCACTTT
CDR3 protein: CASSLDGTTNSPLHF

D gene: TRBD1
clone size: NA
V gene: TRBV11-2
J gene: TRBJ2-4
CDR3 DNA: TGTGCCAGCAGCTCAGCCCTGACAGGGAAAAACATTCAGTACTTC
CDR3 protein: CASSSALTGKNIQYF

D gene: NA
clone size: NA
V gene: TRBV18
J gene: TRBJ2-5
CDR3 DNA: TGTGCCAGCTCACCACCGGGGAAATGGCAGGGGCGTCACTTGGATACCCAGTACTTC
CDR3 protein: CASSPPGKWQGRHLDTQYF

D gene: TRBD2
clone size: NA
V gene: TRBV10-3
J gene: TRBJ2-3
CDR3 DNA: TGTGCCCTCCGGCCCGCGGGAGCAGATACGCAGTATTTT
CDR3 protein: CALRPAGADTQYF

D gene: NA
clone size: NA
V gene: TRBV9
J gene: TRBJ1-2
CDR3 DNA: TGTGCCAGCAGCGTTGGGACACCGACTAACTATGGCTACACCTTC
CDR3 protein: CASSVGTPTNYGYTF

D gene: NA
clone size: NA
V gene: TRBV5-1
J gene: TRBJ1-5
CDR3 DNA: TGCGCCAGCAGCTTGGATGGGGCGCCGAATCAGCCCCAGCATTTT
CDR3 protein: CASSLDGAPNQPQHF

D gene: TRBD2
clone size: NA
V gene: TRBV5-1
J gene: TRBJ2-2
CDR3 DNA: TGCGCCAGCAGGCCGGGACTAGCGGGGGACCACTCCCCATGGGCGGGGGAGCTGTTTTTT
CDR3 protein: CASRPGLAGDHSPWAGELFF